One and the same sample provided the 16 T cell receptor beta chains below, sequenced in a study of shared clonotypes between healthy human individuals. Positive CCR7 selection of CD45RO-negative cells yielded the naive CD8 cells, and terminally differentiated effector memory CD45RA+ cells were excluded. The protocol was immunoSEQ multiplex PCR, while the TCRdb copy is restricted to in-frame clones and leaves out a portion. This table has about 1,800,000 clones, approximately 95% appearing once. Sequencing was carried out using naive CD8+ T cells sorted from blood. Receptor source: a man in his late teens or twenties in good health.

This rearrangement joins TRBV7-8 to TRBJ2-7; TRBD2 matches at 12 bases. The trim removed 5 bases at V and 0 bases at J, leaving 5 bases unmatched. CDR3 size: 16 residues. Germline CDR1 reads SGHVS; CDR2 reads FQNEAQ. This CDR3 reads CASSTSSGGASYEQYF. CDR3 in DNA: TGTGCCAGCAGCACTTCTAGCGGGGGGGCCTCCTACGAGCAGTACTTC.

The chain employs TRBV6-5 and TRBJ2-1, with D unclear. The germline V and J ends were trimmed by 2 bases and 3 bases, with 8 bases remaining between them. Germline V gives CDR1 MNHEY, CDR2 SVGAGI. The CDR3 runs 14 residues. The DNA of the CDR3 is TGTGCCAGCAGTTACGATGGGTTCTACAATGAGCAGTTCTTC. It yields the protein CASSYDGFYNEQFF.

The J gene is TRBJ2-2, the V gene TRBV9, with TRBD2 matching over 8 bases. Germline CDR1 and CDR2: SGDLS and YYNGEE. The junction had 13 bases not matched to a gene; V was cut back by 4 bases and J by 5 bases. The CDR3 loop spans 17 amino acids. The CDR3 region is CASSPPGVSGITGELFF. CDR3 nucleotide sequence: TGTGCCAGCAGCCCCCCCGGGGTTAGCGGGATAACCGGGGAGCTGTTTTTT.

The J gene is TRBJ2-1, the V gene TRBV10-1; 8 bases are a match to TRBD1. Germline V gives CDR1 WNHNN, CDR2 SYGVQD (reference sequence). The CDR3 totals 13 residues. The trim removed 4 bases at V and 9 bases at J, leaving 5 bases unmatched. The CDR3 DNA follows: TGCGCCAGCAGTGCTAGACAGGGGTTTGAGCAGTTCTTC. Encoded protein: CASSARQGFEQFF.

Remarks on this clone: This sample also contains other DNA sequences that code for the same CDR3. The chain couples TRBV27 to TRBJ2-7, with a weak D call TRBD1 (5 bases). Germline values: CDR1 MNHEY, CDR2 SMNVEV (reference sequence). V was cut by 2 bases and J by 7 bases, with 12 bases left in between. The CDR3 length is 13 residues. The CDR3 here is CASSLGRVNEQYF. CDR3 in DNA: TGTGCCAGCAGTTTAGGCAGGGTAAATGAGCAGTACTTC.

Regarding this clone: The same CDR3 is also encoded by other DNA sequences in this sample. The genes are TRBV7-9 and TRBJ2-5; D remains unclear. Germline lookup yields CDR1 SEHNR and CDR2 FQNEAQ (reference sequence). The CDR3 is 15 amino acids. V lost 0 bases to trimming and J lost 3 bases, with 11 bases between them. The CDR3 protein is CASSLASGLEETQYF. The CDR3 bases are TGTGCCAGCAGCTTAGCGTCTGGGTTAGAAGAGACCCAGTACTTC. Together with reference TRBV7-9 and TRBJ2-5, the CDR3 gives the full variable domain: DTGVSQNPRHKITKRGQNVTFRCDPISEHNRLYWYRQTLGQGPEFLTYFQNEAQLEKSRLLSDRFSAERPKGSFSTLEIQRTEQGDSAMYLCASSLASGLEETQYFGPGTRLLVL.

The gene calls are TRBV11-2 and TRBJ2-3, with 14 bases matching TRBD2. Germline values: CDR1 SGHAT, CDR2 FQNNGV. Trimming cost V 4 bases and J 6 bases; bases outside gene matches: 9. The CDR3 is 17 residues long. CDR3 coding DNA: TGTGCCAGCAGCTGGGGACCGGGACTAGCGGGAGATGATACGCAGTATTTT. Its translation: CASSWGPGLAGDDTQYF.

The chain recombines TRBV5-3 with TRBJ1-2; no definite D call. TRBV5-3 carries the ORF label, with uncertain function. CDR3 size: 15 residues. V was shortened by 2 bases and J by 4 bases, with 15 bases between the two germline ends. The DNA for the CDR3 is TGTGCCAGAAGCTTCGCCCCCCGCACCTTCTATGGCTACACCTTC. Translated: CARSFAPRTFYGYTF.

The chain combines TRBV7-3 with TRBJ2-3; 9 positions agree with TRBD2. This CDR3 is built from 14 residues. The V segment lost 8 bases and the J segment 4 bases; nucleotides outside the gene matches: 7. Per germline, CDR1 SGHTA and CDR2 FQGTGA. This chain's CDR3 is CASCPSGAADTQYF. In nucleotides, the CDR3 is TGTGCCAGCTGTCCTAGCGGGGCAGCAGATACGCAGTATTTT.

This chain connects TRBV6-5 to TRBJ1-1; no firm D call. Germline V lookup: CDR1 MNHEY, CDR2 SVGAGI. V was cut by 5 bases and J by 0 bases, with 7 bases left in between. The CDR3 length is 13 residues. The CDR3 protein is CASSLELNTEAFF. The CDR3 region has the DNA TGTGCCAGCAGTCTCGAACTGAACACTGAAGCTTTCTTT.

The chain combines TRBV4-2 with TRBJ2-1; TRBD2 matches 8 bases. The CDR3 has 17 residues. Germline CDR1 LGHNA, CDR2 YNFKEQ. V dropped 0 bases and J dropped 1; count of bases not matched to a gene: 5. The CDR3 DNA follows: TGTGCCAGCAGCCAAGAAACGAAGCGGGGGTCCTACAATGAGCAGTTCTTC. As protein: CASSQETKRGSYNEQFF.

This clone was seen just once. The rearrangement joins TRBV7-9 to TRBJ2-1; possible D gene TRBD2, 6 bases. Per the germline V gene, CDR1 is SEHNR and CDR2 is FQNEAQ (reference sequence). The V end lost 7 bases, the J end lost 4 bases, and 11 bases lay between the germline ends. This CDR3 has 13 amino acids. The CDR3 here is CASNPGLYNEQFF. DNA of the CDR3: TGTGCCAGCAACCCGGGACTTTACAATGAGCAGTTCTTC.

V gene TRBV9 combines with J gene TRBJ2-3; D may be TRBD1 or TRBD2 (5 bases each). There are 15 residues in the CDR3. Trimming shortened V by 3 bases and J by 6 bases, and 17 bases separated the two germline ends. Per germline, CDR1 SGDLS and CDR2 YYNGEE. The CDR3 protein is CASSGLSVEGDTQYF. The CDR3 coding sequence is TGTGCCAGCAGCGGCCTCTCCGTCGAGGGGGATACGCAGTATTTT. The full variable domain, in which reference TRBV9 and TRBJ2-3 provide the parts outside the CDR3, is DSGVTQTPKHLITATGQRVTLRCSPRSGDLSVYWYQQSLDQGLQFLIQYYNGEERAKGNILERFSAQQFPDLHSELNLSSLELGDSALYFCASSGLSVEGDTQYFGPGTRLTVL.

V and J are TRBV9 and TRBJ2-7, with D uncertain. The germline V gene encodes CDR1 SGDLS and CDR2 YYNGEE. Trimming cost V 3 bases and J 2 bases, with 12 bases left between them. The CDR3 is 14 residues long. This chain's CDR3 is CASSGRTDTYEQYF. In DNA, the CDR3 is TGTGCCAGCAGCGGCAGGACGGATACCTACGAGCAGTACTTC. The complete variable domain, with remaining parts taken from reference TRBV9 and TRBJ2-7, reads DSGVTQTPKHLITATGQRVTLRCSPRSGDLSVYWYQQSLDQGLQFLIQYYNGEERAKGNILERFSAQQFPDLHSELNLSSLELGDSALYFCASSGRTDTYEQYFGPGTRLTVT.

This chain links TRBV13 with TRBJ2-1; the D gene is possibly TRBD2 (7 bases). The CDR3 runs to 14 residues. The ends were cut back, 2 bases at V and 4 bases at J, with 9 bases in the middle. The germline V gene encodes CDR1 PRHDT and CDR2 FYEKMQ (reference sequence). The CDR3 bases are TGTGCCAGCAGCTTAAGGGGGGGATACAATGAGCAGTTCTTC. This encodes CASSLRGGYNEQFF.

A single count supports this clone. The rearrangement uses TRBV25-1 and TRBJ1-1, with 8 bases aligning to TRBD1. CDR1 is MGHDK and CDR2 is SYGVNS in the germline V gene. The trim removed 6 bases at V and 1 base at J, leaving 4 bases unmatched. CDR3 length: 14 amino acids. The CDR3: CASSNQGANTEAFF. The CDR3 nucleotides read TGTGCCAGCAGCAATCAGGGGGCGAACACTGAAGCTTTCTTT.